These 31 T cell receptor beta chains were all obtained from the same sample, sequenced in a study of T-cell reconstitution after alpha-beta-depleted transplantation in children. The TCRbeta library was prepared with unique molecular identifiers. TCRdb analysed the PCR reads with MiXCR anew, one entry per CDR3 protein. The table lists approximately 150,000 distinct CDR3 sequences, more than 8% of them singletons. The material sequenced was PBMCs, mostly from graft donor cells, taken 180 days after TCRalphabeta/CD19-depleted stem cell transplant. The origin of the receptors is a female patient aged 2-9 years who had a stem cell transplant for congenital amegakaryocytic thrombocytopenia, so the T cells may come from the graft donor.

This clonotype was recorded many times. This sequence joins TRBV5-4 and TRBJ2-7, with TRBD2 as a possible D gene (6 bases). V dropped 0 bases and J dropped 3 bases, with 13 bases sitting between them. This CDR3 is built from 15 residues. Looked up from germline, CDR1 is SGHNT and CDR2 is YYREEE (reference sequence). The DNA of the CDR3 is TGTGCCAGCAGCTTGGAGGGGAGGTCGTTCTACGAGCAGTACTTC. Translation: CASSLEGRSFYEQYF.

This clonotype was counted many times. The chain is built from TRBV28 and TRBJ1-4, with 7 bases aligning to TRBD1. V lost 9 bases and J lost 0; bases outside the gene matches: 19. The CDR3 spans 19 residues. Germline loops: CDR1 MDHEN, CDR2 SYDVKM. The CDR3 nucleotides read TGTGCCAGAAAACCCGAGGGGGCCTCCATCTTCCCAACTAATGAAAAACTGTTTTTT. Translating it yields CARKPEGASIFPTNEKLFF.

There are a few counts of this clonotype. The gene calls are TRBV5-1 and TRBJ2-7, with TRBD2 as a possible D gene (6 bases). Germline-derived CDR1 and CDR2 are SGHRS and YFSETQ. The CDR3 is 15 amino acids. Deletions cut 0 bases from V and 2 bases from J, with 12 bases between. The CDR3 region is CASSLDGTSAYEQYF. CDR3 coding DNA: TGCGCCAGCAGCTTGGACGGGACTTCGGCCTACGAGCAGTACTTC.

This clonotype was seen at least ten times. This sequence joins TRBV4-3 and TRBJ2-1; 14 positions agree with TRBD2. The germline V gene encodes CDR1 LGHNA and CDR2 YSLEER. The length of the CDR3 is 17 residues. The junction had 6 bases not matched to a gene; V was cut back by 4 bases and J by 4 bases. The CDR3, as DNA: TGCGCCAGCAGCCGAGGACTAGCGGGAGGCGATTACAATGAGCAGTTCTTC. Translating it yields CASSRGLAGGDYNEQFF.

In its sample, this clonotype was seen many times. The chain employs TRBV5-1 and TRBJ2-7; 8 bases are shared with TRBD2. The CDR3 is 13 amino acids. Germline assignment: CDR1 SGHRS and CDR2 YFSETQ. With 5 bases clipped from V and 6 bases from J, the junction kept 7 bases outside the gene matches. CDR3 nucleotides: TGCGCCAGCAGACAGCGGGAGAGAGGCGAGCAGTACTTC. It translates to CASRQRERGEQYF.

The sample holds a few counts of this clonotype. CDR3: CSARAPSATPYNEQFF. The CDR3 DNA reads as TGCAGTGCTAGGGCCCCTAGCGCCACTCCCTACAATGAGCAGTTCTTC. The gene calls are TRBV20-1 and TRBJ2-1; possibly TRBD2 for D (6 bases). Germline CDR1 and CDR2: DFQATT and SNEGSKA (reference sequence). The V and J ends lost 3 bases and 2 bases respectively, with 17 bases between them. The CDR3 covers 16 residues.

The chain has TRBV6-5 and TRBJ2-7; a weak D match, TRBD1 (5 bases). This CDR3 comprises 18 residues. Deletions cut 0 bases from V and 7 bases from J, with 25 bases between. Germline values: CDR1 MNHEY, CDR2 SVGAGI. CDR3 bases: TGTGCCAGCAGTTACTCGAAAGGACATTGGGTCCGTACTTATGAGCAGTACTTC. Amino acids: CASSYSKGHWVRTYEQYF.

The chain recombines TRBV7-2 with TRBJ2-7, with 9 nucleotides matching TRBD1. This CDR3 spans 15 amino acids. V shed 5 bases, J shed 4 bases, and the junction held 9 bases outside the gene matches. Germline loops: CDR1 SGHTA, CDR2 FQGNSA. CDR3 loop: CASSLAWDRVYEQYF. In DNA, the CDR3 is TGTGCCAGCAGCCTGGCTTGGGACAGGGTATACGAGCAGTACTTC.

This clonotype was detected many times. CDR3 nucleotides: TGCAGCGTGAGACAGGGGGTGGATCAGCCCCAGCATTTT. Translation gives CSVRQGVDQPQHF. This chain links TRBV29-1 with TRBJ1-5; 9 nucleotides align to TRBD1. Trimming took 6 bases from V and 5 from J; bases not matched to a gene: 5. The CDR3 covers 13 residues. Germline CDR1 and CDR2: SQVTM and ANQGSEA.

This clonotype was detected a few times. The rearrangement links TRBV6-5 to TRBJ2-1; no definite D call. Germline V gene data show CDR1 as MNHEY and CDR2 as SVGAGI. V was clipped by 6 bases and J by 4 bases, with 13 bases between them. The CDR3 length is 14 residues. The CDR3 DNA reads TGTGCCAGCAGGTTCTCTGGAGTGTACAATGAGCAGTTCTTC. Residues: CASRFSGVYNEQFF.

In its sample, this clonotype was seen a few times. The gene calls are TRBV5-1 and TRBJ2-7; D possibly matches TRBD1 or TRBD2 (5 bases each). This CDR3 comprises 14 residues. Germline values: CDR1 SGHRS, CDR2 YFSETQ. With 2 bases removed from V and 3 bases from J, the gap between germline ends came to 12 bases. The CDR3 protein is CASSLGHGGYEQYF. The CDR3, as DNA: TGCGCCAGCAGCTTAGGACATGGAGGCTACGAGCAGTACTTC.

This clonotype was seen more than once but under ten times. The chain uses TRBV10-3 and TRBJ2-7; 8 bases agree with TRBD1. V shed 10 bases, J shed 1 base, and the junction held 6 bases outside the gene matches. The CDR3 extends over 13 amino acids. Germline V gives CDR1 ENHRY, CDR2 SYGVKD. DNA of the CDR3: TGTGCCACTGTGACAGGGGATTCCTACGAGCAGTACTTC. The encoded protein is CATVTGDSYEQYF.

This clonotype has at least ten counts. The V gene is TRBV5-1, the J gene TRBJ1-1; D not resolved. Trimming cost V 0 bases and J 2 bases, with 5 bases left between them. This CDR3 is built from 13 residues. The germline V gene has CDR1 SGHRS and CDR2 YFSETQ. The CDR3 region is CASSLGYNTEAFF. The CDR3 nucleotides are TGCGCCAGCAGCTTGGGATATAACACTGAAGCTTTCTTT.

This chain uses TRBV12-3 or TRBV12-4 with TRBJ1-5; D is perhaps TRBD1 (5 bases). The V and J ends lost 3 bases and 4 bases respectively, with 7 bases between them. The CDR3 is made up of 13 amino acids. The CDR3 protein is CASSLTVNQPQHF. For the CDR3, the DNA is TGTGCCAGCAGTTTGACAGTAAATCAGCCCCAGCATTTT.

This clonotype was counted at least ten times. This chain joins TRBV20-1 and TRBJ1-2, with D unresolved. This CDR3 has 14 residues. V lost 0 bases and J 3 bases, leaving 11 bases between the germline ends. Germline CDR1 and CDR2: DFQATT and SNEGSKA (reference sequence). CDR3 in amino acids: CSARDDRTYYGYTF. CDR3 coding DNA: TGCAGTGCTAGAGATGATCGGACCTACTATGGCTACACCTTC.

This clonotype showed up many times. The chain employs TRBV3-1 and TRBJ2-7; D might be TRBD2 (6 bases). The germline gives CDR1 LGHDT, CDR2 YNNKEL (reference sequence). Deletions cut 5 bases from V and 3 bases from J, with 14 bases between. The CDR3 is made up of 14 amino acids. The CDR3 coding sequence is TGTGCCAGCAGCTACGCGGGGACTCTCTACGAGCAGTACTTC. It codes for CASSYAGTLYEQYF.

This clonotype has ten or more counts. The J gene is TRBJ2-5, the V gene TRBV12-3 or TRBV12-4, with 8 bases that match TRBD1. The V and J ends lost 5 bases and 2 bases, in that order; junction bases with no gene match: 1. The CDR3 covers 13 residues. In DNA form, the CDR3 reads TGTGCCAGCAGTACAGGGGGACAAGAGACCCAGTACTTC. This encodes CASSTGGQETQYF.

This clonotype has at least ten counts. The chain links TRBV5-4 to TRBJ2-3; no clear D. The CDR3 contains 14 residues. Per the germline V gene, CDR1 is SGHNT and CDR2 is YYREEE (reference sequence). Trimming removed 0 bases from V and 5 bases from J, with 10 bases in between. CDR3 bases: TGTGCCAGCAGCTTGGTTCCCCCCATAGATACGCAGTATTTT. It yields the protein CASSLVPPIDTQYF.

The gene calls are TRBV2 and TRBJ2-3; 8 nucleotides align to TRBD1. CDR3 length: 14 amino acids. CDR1 is SNHLY, CDR2 FYNNEI, per germline. V trimming: 5 bases; J trimming: 4 bases; junction bases outside the gene matches: 5. The CDR3 DNA is TGTGCCAGCAGTCCACGGACAGGGCCAGATACGCAGTATTTT. Translated, it gives CASSPRTGPDTQYF.

This clonotype came up many times. This chain uses TRBV15 with TRBJ2-6; D is unresolved. The ends were cut back, 3 bases at V and 4 bases at J, with 10 bases in the middle. Germline loops: CDR1 LNHNV, CDR2 YYDKDF (reference sequence). The CDR3 sequence is 15 residues long. In DNA, the CDR3 is TGTGCCACCAGCAGCCCCCCCCACGGGGCCAACGTCCTGACTTTC. Translation: CATSSPPHGANVLTF.

Many counts were recorded for this clonotype. The genes are TRBV5-1 and TRBJ2-1, with 7 bases identical to TRBD1. V was pared by 4 bases and J by 7 bases, with 8 bases of the junction left unmatched. Germline-derived CDR1 and CDR2 are SGHRS and YFSETQ. The CDR3 covers 14 residues. DNA of the CDR3: TGCGCCAGCAGCATCGACAGGGTGAATAATGAGCAGTTCTTC. It is translated as CASSIDRVNNEQFF.

This chain connects TRBV28 to TRBJ2-1, with D perhaps assigned TRBD1 or TRBD2 (5 bases each). The CDR3 sequence is 20 residues long. V gave up 3 bases and J gave up 3 bases, with 27 bases separating them. Germline assignment: CDR1 MDHEN and CDR2 SYDVKM. CDR3 in DNA: TGTGCCAGCAGTTTCCACCGGGACCCCTCGGGGCTACGTCGCTACAATGAGCAGTTCTTC. It codes for CASSFHRDPSGLRRYNEQFF.

In its sample, this clonotype was seen a few times. This chain connects TRBV25-1 to TRBJ2-1; either TRBD1 or TRBD2 may supply D (5 bases each). The CDR3 is 19 residues long. V was trimmed by 4 bases and J by 0 bases, leaving 22 bases between them. Germline CDR1 is MGHDK and CDR2 is SYGVNS. CDR3 sequence (DNA): TGTGCCAGCAGTGGTTCTCGGGACGGCGAGCTCCGCTCCTACAATGAGCAGTTCTTC. Protein product: CASSGSRDGELRSYNEQFF.

This clonotype was observed a few times. The chain uses TRBV6-2 or TRBV6-3 and TRBJ2-2, with a weak D call TRBD2 (7 bases). Germline loops: CDR1 MNHEY, CDR2 SVGEGT. The CDR3 is made up of 14 amino acids. V lost 6 bases, J lost 8 bases, and 16 bases lay in between. Here the CDR3 reads CASRERGGSGELFF. The CDR3 DNA follows: TGTGCCAGCAGAGAAAGGGGGGGTTCGGGGGAGCTGTTTTTT.

This clonotype was detected ten times or more. The V and J genes are TRBV10-3 and TRBJ2-1; D unresolved. Germline CDR1 reads ENHRY; CDR2 reads SYGVKD. With 4 bases removed from V and 0 bases from J, the gap between germline ends came to 10 bases. The CDR3 runs to 15 residues. The CDR3 coding sequence is TGTGCCATCAGTGTTGTTCAGAGCTCCTACAATGAGCAGTTCTTC. Translation: CAISVVQSSYNEQFF.

This clonotype was seen many times. The chain combines TRBV6-5 with TRBJ1-2; the D is unclear. The CDR3 spans 15 residues. Germline-derived CDR1 and CDR2 are MNHEY and SVGAGI. Deletions cut 0 bases from V and 4 bases from J, with 12 bases between. The CDR3 reads CASSYSNGSSYGYTF. The CDR3 coding sequence is TGTGCCAGCAGTTACTCGAACGGGAGCAGCTATGGCTACACCTTC.

This clonotype was seen many times. The chain carries TRBV11-2 and TRBJ2-7; the match to TRBD2 covers 9 bases. Per germline, CDR1 SGHAT and CDR2 FQNNGV. V trimming: 5 bases; J trimming: 6 bases; junction bases outside the gene matches: 8. The CDR3 has 14 amino acids. CDR3 region: CASSVSSGSSEQYF. The CDR3 DNA sequence: TGTGCCAGCAGCGTGAGTAGCGGGAGCTCCGAGCAGTACTTC. The whole variable domain, filled in from reference TRBV11-2 and TRBJ2-7, reads EAGVAQSPRYKIIEKRQSVAFWCNPISGHATLYWYQQILGQGPKLLIQFQNNGVVDDSQLPKDRFSAERLKGVDSTLKIQPAKLEDSAVYLCASSVSSGSSEQYFGPGTRLTVT.

The J gene is TRBJ2-3, the V gene TRBV5-4; unclear D gene. The CDR3 runs 15 residues. Germline values: CDR1 SGHNT, CDR2 YYREEE (reference sequence). Deletions cut 1 base from V and 6 bases from J, with 15 bases between. The CDR3 DNA reads as TGTGCCAGCAGCTTGTTCGGTCAGGCCGTGGATACGCAGTATTTT. Its translation: CASSLFGQAVDTQYF. The full variable domain, completed using reference TRBV5-4 and TRBJ2-3, is ETGVTQSPTHLIKTRGQQVTLRCSSQSGHNTVSWYQQALGQGPQFIFQYYREEENGRGNFPPRFSGLQFPNYSSELNVNALELDDSALYLCASSLFGQAVDTQYFGPGTRLTVL.

There are many counts of this clonotype. The rearrangement joins TRBV20-1 to TRBJ2-1; D gene uncertain. Trimming left V 3 bases short and J 6 bases short, with 3 bases between. This CDR3 spans 10 amino acids. Germline CDR1 and CDR2: DFQATT and SNEGSKA (reference sequence). The CDR3 bases are TGCAGTGCTAGGTTCAATGAGCAGTTCTTC. It specifies CSARFNEQFF.

This clonotype was detected many times. The V gene is TRBV7-6, the J gene TRBJ2-7, with 10 nucleotides matching TRBD2. Germline trimming cut 5 bases from V and 3 bases from J; bases unmatched to any gene: 10. Per the germline V gene, CDR1 is SGHVS and CDR2 is FNYEAQ. The CDR3 is 16 amino acids. In DNA, the CDR3 is TGTGCCAGCAGCCGGCGGTCTAGCGGGAGTTACTACGAGCAGTACTTC. It codes for CASSRRSSGSYYEQYF.

This clonotype was found many times. V usage is TRBV20-1 and J usage is TRBJ2-5, with D possibly called TRBD1 or TRBD2 (6 bases each). Germline V gives CDR1 DFQATT, CDR2 SNEGSKA (reference sequence). The CDR3 extends over 14 amino acids. V dropped 5 bases and J dropped 5 bases, with 18 bases sitting between them. CDR3 sequence (DNA): TGCAGTGCTCTGAAAGACAGGCTAGCGGAGACCCAGTACTTC. It is translated as CSALKDRLAETQYF.